The present T cell receptor beta chain was sequenced within a study of T cells in women clearing cervical HPV infection (dated by TCRdb to between 2018 and 2020). For the study in its entirety: The cases were 25 to 30 women with histologically confirmed HPV16-related CIN3 or worse, and 2 of those women had invasive cancers. The controls were 25 women whose single incident HPV16 infection cleared within 12 months with no development of precancer or cancer. Blood from cases was drawn at the visit where the lesion was first identified, while blood from controls was drawn once the infection was no longer detected. For cases, a median interval of about 150 days, with an interquartile range of about 90 to 200 days, was observed between lesion detection and blood sampling. Since only a few of the women had HLA typing available, the possibility that HLA type was acting as a confounder could not be ruled out. Nested within Costa Rica's Guanacaste HPV Natural History Study, an exploratory proof-of-principle case-control study compared TCR repertoires across cervical HPV16 outcomes. Cases and controls were matched on year of sample collection and on age within five years. Cases had a median age of around 32 years compared with 38 for controls, and baseline characteristics showed no significant differences between the groups. In the parent cohort, some 10,000 women aged 18 or older were enrolled in Guanacaste, Costa Rica, during 1993 to 1994 and then followed for less than 8 years. Quality controls consisted of five blinded duplicates per group, for a total of approximately 60 samples made up of around 50 participants and about 10 replicates. Beyond this particular receptor, the publication reports: The cross-sectional design could not show whether associations preceded infection or resulted from it; effector/memory subsets and HPV-specific T cells were not isolated. Cases had lower TRBV6-7 relative abundance than controls (approximately 0.11% versus 0.16%; Bonferroni P = 0.0008). By combining richness with V gene abundances, random forest classifiers separated cases from controls with an estimated AUC of 0.75 to 0.85. T-cell numbers per sample were unknown, so richness differences could reflect varying T-cell content rather than repertoire biology. TCR repertoire richness was significantly higher in CIN3+ cases than in controls across sequencing depths, while evenness did not differ.

TCR beta CDR3 regions were amplified by multiplex PCR from an average of 1200 ng genomic DNA per sample using the immunoSEQ assay. To correct primer bias, the assay used a complete synthetic TCR repertoire to set an amplification baseline. Amplicons were sequenced on the Illumina platform. The paper's processing steps were these. Error correction of the sequences involved clustering with frequency ratios plus a modified nearest-neighbor algorithm, after which the sequences were analyzed in the immunoSEQ Analyzer using IMGT gene definitions. TCR richness and evenness were averaged over 20 rarefaction repeats at each rarefaction depth, excluding samples with fewer sequences than the depth. Relative abundances of V, D and J genes were compared between groups using Wilcoxon rank sum tests, with FDR correction applied. Blinded duplicates gave an intraclass correlation of roughly 95% for TCR richness and an average of around 83% across around 66 gene segments. The immuneACCESS repertoire file appears here via TCRdb, limited to in-frame rearrangements. These files lack a portion of the clones; in checked studies, under half of the deficit traces to unresolved V genes, and the cause of the others is not known. The DNA was the basis for D and trimming; V, J and clone size are from that table. The sample's records list around 18,000 clones. The top ten hold under 12% of the sample.

Every participant had a single incident cervical HPV16 infection, and prevalent HPV16 infections were excluded. Cervical HPV DNA was detected with MY09/MY11 PCR, and genotyping was done by dot-blot hybridization. More than 14 mL of heparinized blood was centrifuged, after which the buffy coat was aliquoted, frozen at -30 degrees C, and then stored at -80 degrees C. Genomic DNA was extracted from buffy coat specimens using QIAGEN kits. Clipping removes 0 bases from V and 4 bases from J, with 8 as the unmatched junction base count. From the cysteine up to the phenylalanine, the CDR3 has a length of 16 residues. The CDR3 was read in part: 39 bases, with the frame set at base 1. The germline V gene (reference sequence) specifies DFQATT as CDR1 and SNEGSKA as CDR2. As regards this clone: No antigen is known for it. Read coverage stops 3 residues before the CDR3 terminus; the germline J gene supplies the remainder.

The chain was built from TRBV20-1 and TRBJ2-2; 7 central nucleotides agree with TRBD1. This receptor was obtained from a woman aged 18-70 years with a cervical HPV16 infection that either progressed to CIN3+ or cleared (not recorded which). The sequenced sample was blood buffy coat. The CDR3 protein sequence reads: CSARDPLRQGTGELFF. The DNA read from the CDR3 is TGCAGTGCTAGAGATCCCCTCAGACAGGGCACCGGGGAG.